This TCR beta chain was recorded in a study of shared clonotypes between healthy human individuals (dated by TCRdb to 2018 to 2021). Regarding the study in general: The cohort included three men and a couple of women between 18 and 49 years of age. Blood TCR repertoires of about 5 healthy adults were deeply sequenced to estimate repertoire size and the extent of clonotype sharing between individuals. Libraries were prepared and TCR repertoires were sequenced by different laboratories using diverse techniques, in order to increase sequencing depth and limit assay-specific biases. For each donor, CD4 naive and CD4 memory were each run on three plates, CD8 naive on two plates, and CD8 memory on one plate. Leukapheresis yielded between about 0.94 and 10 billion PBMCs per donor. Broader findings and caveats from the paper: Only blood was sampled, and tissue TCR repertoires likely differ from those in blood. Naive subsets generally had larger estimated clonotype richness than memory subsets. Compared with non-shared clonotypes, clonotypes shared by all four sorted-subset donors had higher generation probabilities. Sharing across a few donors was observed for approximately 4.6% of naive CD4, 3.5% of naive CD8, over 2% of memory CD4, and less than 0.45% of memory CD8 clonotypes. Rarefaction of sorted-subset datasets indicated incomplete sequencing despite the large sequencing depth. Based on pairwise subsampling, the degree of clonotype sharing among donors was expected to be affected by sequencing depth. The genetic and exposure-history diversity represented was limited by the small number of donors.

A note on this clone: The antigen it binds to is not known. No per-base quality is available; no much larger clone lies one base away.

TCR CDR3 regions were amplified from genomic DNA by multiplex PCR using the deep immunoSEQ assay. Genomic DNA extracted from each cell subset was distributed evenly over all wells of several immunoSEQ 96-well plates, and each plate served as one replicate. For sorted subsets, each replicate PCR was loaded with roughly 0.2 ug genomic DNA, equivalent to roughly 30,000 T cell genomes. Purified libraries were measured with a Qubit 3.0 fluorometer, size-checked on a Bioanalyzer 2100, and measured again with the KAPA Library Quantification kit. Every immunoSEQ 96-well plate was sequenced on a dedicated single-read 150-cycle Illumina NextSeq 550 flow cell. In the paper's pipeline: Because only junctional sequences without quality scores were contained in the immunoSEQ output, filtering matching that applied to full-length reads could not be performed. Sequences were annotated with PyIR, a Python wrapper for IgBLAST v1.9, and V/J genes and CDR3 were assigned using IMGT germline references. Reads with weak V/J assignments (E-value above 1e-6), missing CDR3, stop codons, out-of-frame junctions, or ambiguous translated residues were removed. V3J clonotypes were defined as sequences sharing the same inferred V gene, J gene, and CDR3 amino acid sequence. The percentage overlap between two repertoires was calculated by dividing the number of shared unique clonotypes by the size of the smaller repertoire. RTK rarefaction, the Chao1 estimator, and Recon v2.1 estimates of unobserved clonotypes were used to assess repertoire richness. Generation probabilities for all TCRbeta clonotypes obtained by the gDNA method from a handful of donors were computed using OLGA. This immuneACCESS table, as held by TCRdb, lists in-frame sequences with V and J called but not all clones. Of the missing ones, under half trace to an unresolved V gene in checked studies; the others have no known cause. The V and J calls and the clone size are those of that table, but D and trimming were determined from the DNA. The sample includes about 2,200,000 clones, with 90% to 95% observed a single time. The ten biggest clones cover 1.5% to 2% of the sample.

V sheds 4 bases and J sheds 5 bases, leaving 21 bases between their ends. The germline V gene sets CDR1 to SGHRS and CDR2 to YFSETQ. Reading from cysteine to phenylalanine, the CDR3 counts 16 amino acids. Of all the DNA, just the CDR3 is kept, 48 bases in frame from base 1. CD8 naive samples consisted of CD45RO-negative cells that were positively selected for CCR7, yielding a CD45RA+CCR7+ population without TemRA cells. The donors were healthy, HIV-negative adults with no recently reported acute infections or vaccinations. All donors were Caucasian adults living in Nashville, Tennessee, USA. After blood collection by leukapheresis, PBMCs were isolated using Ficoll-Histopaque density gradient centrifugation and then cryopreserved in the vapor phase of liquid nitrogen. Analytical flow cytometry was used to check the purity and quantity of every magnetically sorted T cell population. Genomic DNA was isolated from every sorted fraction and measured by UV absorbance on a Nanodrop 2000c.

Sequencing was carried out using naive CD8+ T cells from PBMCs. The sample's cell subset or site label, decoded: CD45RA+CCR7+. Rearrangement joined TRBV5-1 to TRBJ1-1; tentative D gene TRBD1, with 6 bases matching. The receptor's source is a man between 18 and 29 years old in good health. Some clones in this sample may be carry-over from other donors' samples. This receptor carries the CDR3 CASSPRGGSDLTEAFF. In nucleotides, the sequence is TGCGCCAGCAGCCCCCGGGGGGGCTCCGACCTGACTGAAGCTTTCTTT.